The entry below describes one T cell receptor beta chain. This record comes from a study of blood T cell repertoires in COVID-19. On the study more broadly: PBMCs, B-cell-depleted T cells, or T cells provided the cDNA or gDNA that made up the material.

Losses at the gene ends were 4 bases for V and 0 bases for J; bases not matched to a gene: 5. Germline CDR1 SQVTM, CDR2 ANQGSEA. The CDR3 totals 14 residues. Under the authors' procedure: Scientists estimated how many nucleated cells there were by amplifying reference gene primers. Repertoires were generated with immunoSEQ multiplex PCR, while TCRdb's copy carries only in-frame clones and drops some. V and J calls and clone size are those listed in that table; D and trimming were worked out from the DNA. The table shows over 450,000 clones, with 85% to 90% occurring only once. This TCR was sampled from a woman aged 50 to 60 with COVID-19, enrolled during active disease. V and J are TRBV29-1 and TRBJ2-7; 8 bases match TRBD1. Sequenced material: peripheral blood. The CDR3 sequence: CSVVATGDSYEQYF. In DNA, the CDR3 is TGCAGCGTTGTCGCGACAGGGGACTCCTACGAGCAGTACTTC.